Following are 26 T cell receptor beta chains from one sample sequenced in a study of cytomegalovirus exposure and HLA in healthy donors. This PCR relied on a set of 60 Vbeta primers and 13 Jbeta primers. Profiled with immunoSEQ multiplex PCR; TCRdb holds only in-frame clones, not every one. There are about 140,000 clones in the sample; 60% to 80% occur only once, and about 1.5% lies in the top ten. The specimen was PBMCs. Source of these receptors: a young woman in good health and CMV-seronegative.

This chain uses TRBV6-4 with TRBJ2-3; D might be TRBD1 (5 bases). The V gene lost 0 bases and the J gene lost 9 bases, with 10 bases spanning the gap. The CDR3 runs 13 residues. Germline assignment: CDR1 MRHNA and CDR2 SNTAGT. The CDR3 loop reads CASSDSAPGTQYF. The CDR3, as DNA: TGTGCCAGCAGTGACTCGGCTCCAGGGACGCAGTATTTT.

Only a few counts were recorded for this clone. The chain links TRBV19 to TRBJ1-5; no clear D. This CDR3 is 13 amino acids long. Between the trimmed V and J ends, which lost 5 bases and 4 bases, there was a span of 9 bases. Germline V lookup: CDR1 LNHDA, CDR2 SQIVND (reference sequence). The CDR3 here is CASSRGDNQPQHF. The CDR3 DNA reads TGTGCCAGTAGTCGAGGCGATAATCAGCCCCAGCATTTT. Filled out from reference TRBV19 and TRBJ1-5, the complete variable domain reads DGGITQSPKYLFRKEGQNVTLSCEQNLNHDAMYWYRQDPGQGLRLIYYSQIVNDFQKGDIAEGYSVSREKKESFPLTVTSAQKNPTAFYLCASSRGDNQPQHFGDGTRLSIL.

The sample holds a few counts of this clone. The rearrangement joins TRBV6-1 to TRBJ1-5; 9 bases are a match to TRBD1. The CDR3 totals 15 residues. The J segment lost 6 bases and the V segment lost 8 bases, leaving 11 bases of the junction unmatched. Germline V gives CDR1 MNHNS, CDR2 SASEGT. The CDR3 DNA sequence: TGTGCCAGCGTCGCCACTACAGGGGGCGGTCAGCCCCAGCATTTT. Its translation: CASVATTGGGQPQHF.

The V and J genes are TRBV11-3 and TRBJ2-7; 13 bases align to TRBD2. Germline values: CDR1 SGHNT, CDR2 YENEEA. This CDR3 is built from 17 residues. The junction had 8 bases not matched to a gene; V was cut back by 4 bases and J by 2 bases. The CDR3 loop reads CASSSDGTSGVAYEQYV. The CDR3 DNA sequence: TGTGCCAGCAGCTCTGACGGGACTAGCGGGGTAGCCTACGAGCAGTACGTC.

This chain uses TRBV29-1 with TRBJ2-1; 10 bases fit TRBD2. The junction had 1 base not matched to a gene; V was cut back by 3 bases and J by 2 bases. This CDR3 contains 14 residues. The V gene's germline CDR1 is SQVTM and CDR2 ANQGSEA. For the CDR3, the DNA is TGCAGCGTTGAGGGGACTAGCGCCTACAATGAGCAGTTCTTC. It is translated as CSVEGTSAYNEQFF.

The chain uses TRBV7-2 and TRBJ2-5, with 7 nucleotides matching TRBD1. The CDR3 has 14 residues. Looked up from germline, CDR1 is SGHTA and CDR2 is FQGNSA. Unmatched junction bases numbered 7, after V lost 5 bases and J lost 4 bases. DNA of the CDR3: TGTGCCAGCAGCCAACCCGCAGGGGGAGAGACCCAGTACTTC. Amino acids: CASSQPAGGETQYF.

This clone has a count of ten or more. V is TRBV2 and J is TRBJ2-1, with D perhaps TRBD2 (5 bases). V lost 0 bases and J 7 bases, leaving 13 bases between the germline ends. Germline values: CDR1 SNHLY, CDR2 FYNNEI. This CDR3 comprises 15 residues. CDR3 in DNA: TGTGCCAGCAGTGAAGCCGGGGTAGGGTGGAATGAGCAGTTCTTC. This translates into CASSEAGVGWNEQFF.

This sequence joins TRBV10-3 and TRBJ1-1, with 9 positions matching TRBD1. Trimming took 2 bases from V and 0 from J; bases not matched to a gene: 10. This CDR3 has 18 amino acids. Germline values: CDR1 ENHRY, CDR2 SYGVKD. The CDR3: CAISEPRDRVMVNTEAFF. Written as DNA, the CDR3 is TGTGCCATCAGTGAGCCCCGGGACAGGGTAATGGTGAACACTGAAGCTTTCTTT.

The chain combines TRBV6-6 with TRBJ2-1, with 8 bases matching TRBD1. The length of the CDR3 is 14 residues. Trimming removed 6 bases from V and 6 bases from J; junction bases left unmatched: 7. Looked up from germline, CDR1 is MNHNY and CDR2 is SVGAGI (reference sequence). CDR3 coding DNA: TGTGCCAGCAGCCCCCTGGACAGGGCCAATGAGCAGTTCTTC. This translates into CASSPLDRANEQFF.

This chain uses TRBV18 with TRBJ2-5, with D possibly TRBD1 on 6 matching bases. The better agreement between TRBJ2-7 and the DNA end casts doubt on the J call. The CDR3 spans 15 residues. Germline V gives CDR1 KGHSH, CDR2 LQKENI. The CDR3 sequence is CASSPRTGSSYEQYF. In DNA, the CDR3 is TGTGCCAGCTCACCTCGTACAGGGAGCTCCTACGAGCAGTACTTC.

The gene calls are TRBV18 and TRBJ2-5; possibly TRBD1 for D (6 bases). Deletions cut 5 bases from V and 2 bases from J, with 9 bases between. The CDR3 loop spans 13 amino acids. Germline lookup yields CDR1 KGHSH and CDR2 LQKENI. CDR3 amino acids: CASSSTGQETQYF. The CDR3 DNA sequence: TGTGCCAGCTCATCGACAGGACAAGAGACCCAGTACTTC.

This rearrangement joins TRBV4-1 to TRBJ1-5, with 8 bases fitting TRBD1. The trim removed 2 bases at V and 5 bases at J, leaving 5 bases unmatched. Germline assignment: CDR1 MGHRA and CDR2 YSYEKL. The CDR3 contains 15 residues. The CDR3: CASSQQTGGHQPQHF. Here the CDR3 DNA reads TGCGCCAGCAGCCAACAAACAGGGGGACATCAGCCCCAGCATTTT.

This sequence joins TRBV7-6 and TRBJ2-7, with 8 bases that match TRBD1. The CDR3 loop spans 14 amino acids. Germline V gene sequence: CDR1 SGHVS, CDR2 FNYEAQ. With 6 bases clipped from V and 7 bases from J, the junction kept 11 bases outside the gene matches. The CDR3: CASSPDRDLREQYF. The CDR3 DNA is TGTGCCAGCAGTCCGGACAGGGATTTAAGGGAGCAGTACTTC.

The rearrangement joins TRBV5-5 to TRBJ2-7; 10 nucleotides agree with TRBD2. The ends lost 4 bases at V and 3 bases at J; junction bases unmatched: 10. The CDR3 length is 16 residues. Germline CDR1 and CDR2: SGHKS and YYEKEE (reference sequence). Here the CDR3 DNA reads TGTGCCAGCAGCCCGGGACCGGGACTAGCGAACTACGAGCAGTACTTC. Translating gives CASSPGPGLANYEQYF.

The rearrangement links TRBV28 to TRBJ1-5; TRBD1 agrees at 9 bases. J was trimmed by 4 bases and V by 4 bases; bases with no gene match: 5. Germline CDR1 and CDR2: MDHEN and SYDVKM. The CDR3 totals 15 residues. CDR3 in DNA: TGTGCCAGCAGTTCGGGACAGGGCGATAATCAGCCCCAGCATTTT. Its translation is CASSSGQGDNQPQHF.

The rearrangement joins TRBV2 to TRBJ2-7; no reliable D call. This CDR3 spans 12 amino acids. Trimming shortened V by 5 bases and J by 9 bases, and 14 bases separated the two germline ends. CDR1 and CDR2 from the germline V gene are SNHLY and FYNNEI. The CDR3 nucleotides are TGTGCCAGCAGTTTCGGAGCTACGAGGCAGTACGTC. Translating gives CASSFGATRQYV.

The V call is TRBV28, the J call TRBJ1-5, with 7 positions matching TRBD1. The CDR3 extends over 13 amino acids. V shed 7 bases and J 5 bases; nucleotides not matched to a gene: 5. Per germline, CDR1 MDHEN and CDR2 SYDVKM. The CDR3 DNA follows: TGTGCCAGCACCCCGACAGGGTATCAGCCCCAGCATTTT. Amino acid sequence: CASTPTGYQPQHF.

This clone was seen more than once but under ten times. This chain links TRBV11-3 with TRBJ2-1; the D gene is possibly TRBD2 (6 bases). The CDR3 is 16 residues long. Trimming shortened V by 3 bases and J by 4 bases, and 16 bases separated the two germline ends. Germline CDR1 reads SGHNT; CDR2 reads YENEEA. The CDR3 loop reads CASSFGGDSEYNEQFF. CDR3 DNA: TGTGCCAGCAGCTTTGGAGGGGATAGCGAGTACAATGAGCAGTTCTTC.

The chain uses TRBV4-2 and TRBJ2-7; D perhaps matches TRBD2 (7 bases). Germline-derived CDR1 and CDR2 are LGHNA and YNFKEQ. This CDR3 spans 16 amino acids. V was shortened by 0 bases and J by 3 bases, with 15 bases between the two germline ends. The CDR3, as DNA: TGTGCCAGCAGCCAAGATGTAAGGGGGGGCCTCTACGAGCAGTACTTC. It codes for CASSQDVRGGLYEQYF.

J is TRBJ2-5 and V is TRBV7-9; 8 positions agree with TRBD2. The V and J ends lost 3 bases and 4 bases, in that order; junction bases with no gene match: 10. Germline loops: CDR1 SEHNR, CDR2 FQNEAQ (reference sequence). The CDR3 has 16 residues. The CDR3 region is CASSLGAGVVGETQYF. The DNA of the CDR3 is TGTGCCAGCAGCTTGGGAGCGGGAGTAGTTGGAGAGACCCAGTACTTC.

The chain recombines TRBV19 with TRBJ1-1; 7 bases fit TRBD1. The V and J ends lost 1 base and 7 bases, in that order; junction bases with no gene match: 3. The germline V gene has CDR1 LNHDA and CDR2 SQIVND (reference sequence). CDR3 length: 13 amino acids. The CDR3 coding sequence is TGTGCCAGTAGTATAGGTAGGACAGGTGAAGCTTTCTTT. Its translation: CASSIGRTGEAFF. The full variable domain, its missing parts supplied by reference TRBV19 and TRBJ1-1, is DGGITQSPKYLFRKEGQNVTLSCEQNLNHDAMYWYRQDPGQGLRLIYYSQIVNDFQKGDIAEGYSVSREKKESFPLTVTSAQKNPTAFYLCASSIGRTGEAFFGQGTRLTVV.

The rearrangement uses TRBV21-1 and TRBJ2-7; the table calls TRBD2, which could not be checked here. TRBV21-1 is labeled a pseudogene. The CDR3 is made up of 17 amino acids. As DNA, the CDR3 is TGTGCCAGCAGCGATTATGTCGGGACTAGCGGGACGTACGAGCAGTACTTC. This gives the protein CASSDYVGTSGTYEQYF.

The chain employs TRBV29-1 and TRBJ1-4, with TRBD1 identical over 8 bases. The CDR3 length is 13 residues. Germline loops: CDR1 SQVTM, CDR2 ANQGSEA. V trimming: 4 bases; J trimming: 7 bases; junction bases outside the gene matches: 5. The CDR3 loop is CSVGGQASEKLFF. CDR3 DNA sequence: TGCAGCGTTGGGGGACAGGCATCTGAAAAACTGTTTTTT. Drawing the rest from reference TRBV29-1 and TRBJ1-4, the complete variable domain is SAVISQKPSRDICQRGTSLTIQCQVDSQVTMMFWYRQQPGQSLTLIATANQGSEATYESGFVIDKFPISRPNLTFSTLTVSNMSPEDSSIYLCSVGGQASEKLFFGSGTQLSVL.

This clone appeared a few times. V gene TRBV9 combines with J gene TRBJ2-7; 14 bases fit TRBD2. The CDR3 has 18 amino acids. CDR1 and CDR2 (germline): SGDLS, YYNGEE. V trimming: 4 bases; J trimming: 3 bases; junction bases outside the gene matches: 12. CDR3 nucleotide sequence: TGTGCCAGCAGCCACACCCAGGGACTAGCGGGGGCCTACTACGAGCAGTACGTC. The encoded protein is CASSHTQGLAGAYYEQYV.

This clone was detected only a few times. V gene TRBV5-6 combines with J gene TRBJ2-5, with D hard to call. Germline CDR1 SGHDT, CDR2 YYEEEE. Trimming removed 1 base at V and 4 bases at J, with 14 bases between. CDR3 size: 15 residues. DNA for the CDR3: TGTGCCAGCAGCTTGATCGGCAGCCCAGGAGAGACCCAGTACTTC. Its translation: CASSLIGSPGETQYF.

In this sample, this clone turned up a few times. V is TRBV28 and J is TRBJ2-7; 11 positions match TRBD2. CDR3 size: 15 residues. Germline assignment: CDR1 MDHEN and CDR2 SYDVKM. After removal of 6 bases from V and 6 bases from J, the junction contained 10 bases not matched to a gene. CDR3 protein: CASSNLLAGVGEQYF. The DNA of the CDR3 is TGTGCCAGCAGCAACCTACTAGCGGGAGTTGGCGAGCAGTACTTC. Full variable domain (remainder filled in from reference TRBV28 and TRBJ2-7): DVKVTQSSRYLVKRTGEKVFLECVQDMDHENMFWYRQDPGLGLRLIYFSYDVKMKEKGDIPEGYSVSREKKERFSLILESASTNQTSMYLCASSNLLAGVGEQYFGPGTRLTVT.